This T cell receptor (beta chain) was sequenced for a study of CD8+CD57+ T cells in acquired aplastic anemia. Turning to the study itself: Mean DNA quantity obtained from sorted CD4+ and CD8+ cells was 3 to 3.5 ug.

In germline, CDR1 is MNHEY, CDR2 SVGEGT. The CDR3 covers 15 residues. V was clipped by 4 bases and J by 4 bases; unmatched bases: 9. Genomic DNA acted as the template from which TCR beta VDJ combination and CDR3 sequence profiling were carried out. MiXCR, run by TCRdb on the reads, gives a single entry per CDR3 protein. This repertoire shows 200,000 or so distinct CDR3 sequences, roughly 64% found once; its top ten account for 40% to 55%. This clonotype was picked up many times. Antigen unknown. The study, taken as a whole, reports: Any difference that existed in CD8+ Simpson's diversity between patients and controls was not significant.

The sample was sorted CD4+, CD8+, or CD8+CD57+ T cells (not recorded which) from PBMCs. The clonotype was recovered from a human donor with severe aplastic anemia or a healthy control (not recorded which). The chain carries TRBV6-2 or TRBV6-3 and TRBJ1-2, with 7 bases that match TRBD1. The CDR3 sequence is CASSSSDRLLYGYTF. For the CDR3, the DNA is TGTGCCAGCAGTTCATCGGACAGGCTACTCTATGGCTACACCTTC.